The clone carrying this T cell receptor (beta chain) was seen only a few times. The time point denotes: newly diagnosed GD, antithyroid drugs for less than 3 months. The TCR library used RNA extracted from PBMCs. TCR beta libraries were built with iRepertoire HTBI primers and Arm-PCR of CDR3 regions. One entry per CDR3 protein results from TCRdb running MiXCR on the multiplex PCR reads. This sample has approximately 480,000 distinct CDR3 sequences, with around 15% found just once. This specimen belongs to a study of regulatory T cells in long-lasting Graves disease. V was cut by 1 base and J by 1 base, with 11 bases left in between. CDR3 length: 16 residues. The germline V gene encodes CDR1 SGHAT and CDR2 FQNNGV. Another study also made use of these data, one on T cells in Graves' hyperthyroidism and ophthalmopathy.

V is TRBV11-2 and J is TRBJ1-3; D not certain. The source material was peripheral blood mononuclear cells (PBMCs), sampled at new diagnosis, from a patient treated with antithyroid drugs. This sequence was found in a middle-aged man with Graves disease. CDR3 amino acids: CASSLVSGISGNTIYF. For the CDR3, the DNA is TGTGCCAGCAGCTTAGTGTCGGGGATATCTGGAAACACCATATATTTT.